The 10 T cell receptor beta chains given below trace back to one sample, sequenced in a study of T cell repertoires in aging, cancer and after chemotherapy. TCR beta rearrangements were amplified from peripheral blood genomic DNA. A mixed TRB-A/B primer pool amplified rearranged TRB by multiplex touch-down PCR. One entry per CDR3 protein, called by TCRdb with MiXCR from the multiplex PCR reads. The sample contains roughly 6,200 distinct CDR3 sequences, 25% to 30% of which appear only once. The sequenced sample consisted of blood. The source of these receptors is a human donor in good health.

The table lists this clonotype with a few counts. The rearrangement links TRBV15 to TRBJ2-1; TRBD2 might be the D (6 bases). Trimming took off 2 bases at V and 2 bases at J, with 13 bases between the two ends. CDR3 size: 16 residues. Germline values: CDR1 LNHNV, CDR2 YYDKDF (reference sequence). CDR3 DNA: TGTGCCACCAGCAGAAAACGGGAGAACACCTACAATGAGCAGTTCTTC. This translates into CATSRKRENTYNEQFF.

In this sample, this clonotype turned up a few times. Germline is not matched at one junction end, which may reflect a read error. V usage is TRBV5-5 and J usage is TRBJ2-6, with D uncertain. CDR3 length: 16 residues. CDR1 and CDR2 (germline): SGHKS, YYEKEE (reference sequence). The CDR3 protein is CVSSFGPSSGANVLTF. CDR3 nucleotides: TGTGTCAGCAGCTTCGGACCTAGTAGCGGGGCCAACGTCCTGACTTTC.

This clonotype rates as medium-sized. The rearrangement joins TRBV5-5 to TRBJ1-4; D unclear. V shed 1 base and J shed 0 bases, with 7 bases lying between them. CDR1 and CDR2 from the germline V gene are SGHKS and YYEKEE (reference sequence). The CDR3 has 15 amino acids. The CDR3 nucleotides are TGTGCCAGCAGCTTGTTTGATGCAACTAATGAAAAACTGTTTTTT. Its protein is CASSLFDATNEKLFF.

V and J are TRBV5-4 and TRBJ2-1; 7 bases are a match to TRBD1. Germline V gene sequence: CDR1 SGHNT, CDR2 YYREEE (reference sequence). Germline trimming cut 0 bases from V and 2 bases from J; bases unmatched to any gene: 8. The CDR3 sequence is 17 residues long. The CDR3 nucleotides are TGTGCCAGCAGCTTGGCCCCCTCAGGGGGAGCCTACAATGAGCAGTTCTTC. Its protein is CASSLAPSGGAYNEQFF.

This clonotype has just a few counts. The junction and the germline gene differ at one end; a read error may be behind it. This chain joins TRBV4-3 and TRBJ1-1; 7 bases align to TRBD1. The length of the CDR3 is 15 residues. CDR1 and CDR2 (germline): LGHNA, YSLEER. Here the CDR3 reads CASSQERGRFTEAFF. CDR3 coding DNA: TGTGCCAGCAGCCAAGAAAGGGGGCGATTCACTGAAGCTTTCTTT.

About this clonotype itself: A much larger clone is a single base away; this may be a read error. The rearrangement joins TRBV24-1 to TRBJ2-6; a weak D match, TRBD1 (6 bases). Trimming left V 4 bases short and J 0 bases short, with 12 bases between. This CDR3 contains 17 residues. From germline, CDR1 is KGHDR and CDR2 SFDVKD. The CDR3 nucleotides are TGTGCCACCAGTGAAATGACAGGTAGCTCTGGGGCCAACGTCCTGACTTTC. It codes for CATSEMTGSSGANVLTF.

Judged by abundance, this clonotype is medium-sized (0.01 to 0.1%). V is TRBV27 and J is TRBJ2-3; the match to TRBD1 covers 11 bases. The length of the CDR3 is 15 residues. V lost 5 bases and J lost 4; bases outside the gene matches: 5. Germline CDR1 and CDR2: MNHEY and SMNVEV (reference sequence). CDR3 protein: CASSMGQGVADTQYF. The DNA of the CDR3 is TGTGCCAGCAGTATGGGACAGGGGGTGGCAGATACGCAGTATTTT.

The chain employs TRBV7-9 and TRBJ1-3; D unresolved. V was clipped by 5 bases and J by 0 bases, with 8 bases between them. The CDR3 sequence is 14 residues long. Germline loops: CDR1 SEHNR, CDR2 FQNEAQ (reference sequence). The DNA for the CDR3 is TGTGCCAGCAGCCCCCGGGTCTCTGGAAACACCATATATTTT. Amino acids: CASSPRVSGNTIYF.

A remark on this clonotype: A much larger clone lies one base from this, so it may be a read error. Given the absence of the conserved phenylalanine or tryptophan at the CDR3 end, a read error is likely. The chain uses TRBV7-9 and TRBJ2-1, with 8 nucleotides matching TRBD1. The CDR3 sequence is 14 residues long. CDR1 and CDR2 (germline): SEHNR, FQNEAQ (reference sequence). Trimming cost V 6 bases and J 9 bases; bases outside gene matches: 10. The CDR3 sequence is CASRGWTGNSEQFL. The CDR3 bases are TGTGCCAGCAGAGGCTGGACAGGGAATAGTGAGCAGTTCTTA.

There are a few counts of this clonotype. The chain couples TRBV10-1 to TRBJ2-3; 8 positions agree with TRBD1. V was pared by 7 bases and J by 2 bases, with 8 bases of the junction left unmatched. This CDR3 spans 15 amino acids. Germline V gene data show CDR1 as WNHNN and CDR2 as SYGVQD (reference sequence). CDR3 sequence reads: CASNPGTGLTDTQYF. The CDR3 nucleotides read TGCGCCAGCAATCCCGGGACAGGACTCACAGATACGCAGTATTTT.